This entry concerns a single T cell receptor (beta chain). Its antigen is undetermined. The data were obtained in a study of OX40 agonist ivuxolimab in advanced cancers. Study overall: At 65% to 85% male, the cohort had a mean age of about 55 years, ranging from 23 to 79.

General study points: Also present in some nonresponders was a low level of normalized T-cell clonal expansion.

TCRdb keeps only in-frame clones here, not all; method: immunoSEQ multiplex PCR. The sample lists 66,000 or so clones; around 90% were seen once. This CDR3 has 15 residues. Germline values: CDR1 SGHRS, CDR2 YFSETQ. With 7 bases clipped from V and 2 bases from J, the junction kept 7 bases outside the gene matches. The material was CD4+ or CD8+ T cells sorted from blood, obtained in a trial of the OX40 agonist ivuxolimab. The rearrangement joins TRBV5-1 to TRBJ2-2; 8 bases line up with TRBD1. This receptor was taken from an adult with an advanced solid tumor such as melanoma, head and neck, liver or kidney cancer. The CDR3 reads CASSLSGGNTGELFF. The CDR3 region has the DNA TGCGCCAGCTCCTTGTCAGGGGGCAACACCGGGGAGCTGTTTTTT.